The text below deals with one T cell receptor beta chain. With 6 bases removed from V and 1 base from J, the gap between germline ends came to 9 bases. CDR3 length: 13 residues. Germline CDR1 is SNHLY and CDR2 is FYNNEI. Seattle-derived patients entered the study during active infection and were followed longitudinally. Original processing notes: Estimates of nucleated cell counts were drawn from the amplification of reference gene primers. Method: immunoSEQ multiplex PCR; TCRdb's copy keeps in-frame clones and lacks some. V and J calls and clone size come straight from that table; D and trimming were deduced from the DNA. Found here are hundreds of thousands of clones, around 80% of them singletons; the top ten hold around 1.3%. This specimen comes from a study of blood T cell repertoires in COVID-19. Background on the study: Sites in the United States, Italy and Spain provided acute and convalescent COVID-19 samples.

Material: peripheral blood. This chain uses TRBV2 with TRBJ1-1; no clear D gene. The receptor was derived from a woman in her twenties or thirties with COVID-19, enrolled during active disease. The CDR3 bases are TGTGCCAGCAGCCCCGGTGCGAACACTGAAGCTTTCTTT. Amino acids: CASSPGANTEAFF. The full variable domain, its missing parts supplied by reference TRBV2 and TRBJ1-1, is EPEVTQTPSHQVTQMGQEVILRCVPISNHLYFYWYRQILGQKVEFLVSFYNNEISEKSEIFDDQFSVERPDGSNFTLKIRSTKLEDSAMYFCASSPGANTEAFFGQGTRLTVV.